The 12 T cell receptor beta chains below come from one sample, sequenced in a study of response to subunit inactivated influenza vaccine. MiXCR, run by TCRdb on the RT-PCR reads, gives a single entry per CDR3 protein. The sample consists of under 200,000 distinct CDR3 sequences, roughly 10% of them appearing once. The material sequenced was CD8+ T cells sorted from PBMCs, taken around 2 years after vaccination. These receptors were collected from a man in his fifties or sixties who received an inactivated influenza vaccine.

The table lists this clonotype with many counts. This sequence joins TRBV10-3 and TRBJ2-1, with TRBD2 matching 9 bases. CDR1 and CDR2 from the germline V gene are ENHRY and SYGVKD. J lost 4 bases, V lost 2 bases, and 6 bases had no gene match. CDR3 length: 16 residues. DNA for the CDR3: TGTGCCATCAGTGAGATCGGGCTAGCGGGATACAATGAGCAGTTCTTC. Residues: CAISEIGLAGYNEQFF.

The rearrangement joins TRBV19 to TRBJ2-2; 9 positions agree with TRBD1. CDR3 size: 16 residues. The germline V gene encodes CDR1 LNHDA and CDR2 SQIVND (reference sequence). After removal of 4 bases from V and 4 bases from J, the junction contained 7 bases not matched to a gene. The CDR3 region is CASSTGQGRGTGELFF. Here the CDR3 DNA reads TGTGCCAGTAGTACGGGACAGGGTAGGGGCACCGGGGAGCTGTTTTTT.

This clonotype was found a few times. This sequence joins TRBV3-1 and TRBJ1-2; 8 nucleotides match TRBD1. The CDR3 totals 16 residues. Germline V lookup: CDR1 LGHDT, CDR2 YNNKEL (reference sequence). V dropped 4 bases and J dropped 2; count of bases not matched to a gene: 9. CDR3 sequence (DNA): TGTGCCAGCAGCCTGGACAGGGAAGAGATGAACTATGGCTACACCTTC. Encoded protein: CASSLDREEMNYGYTF.

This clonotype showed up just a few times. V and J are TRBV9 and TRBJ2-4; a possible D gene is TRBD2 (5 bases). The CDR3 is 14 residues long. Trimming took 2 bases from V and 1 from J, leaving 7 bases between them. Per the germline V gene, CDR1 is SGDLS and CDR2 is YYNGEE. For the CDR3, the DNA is TGTGCCAGCAGCGTTACGGGGGCCAAAAACATTCAGTACTTC. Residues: CASSVTGAKNIQYF.

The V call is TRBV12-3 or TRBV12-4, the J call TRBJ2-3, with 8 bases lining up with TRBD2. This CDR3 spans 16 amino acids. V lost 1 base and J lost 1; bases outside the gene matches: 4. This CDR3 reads CASSLVVTSGTDTQYF. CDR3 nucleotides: TGTGCCAGCAGTTTAGTGGTGACTAGCGGCACAGATACGCAGTATTTT.

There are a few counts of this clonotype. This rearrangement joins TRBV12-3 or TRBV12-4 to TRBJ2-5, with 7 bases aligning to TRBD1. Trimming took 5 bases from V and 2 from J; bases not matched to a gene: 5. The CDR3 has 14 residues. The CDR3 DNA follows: TGTGCCAGCAGTCCCGGGACAGAGCAAGAGACCCAGTACTTC. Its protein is CASSPGTEQETQYF.

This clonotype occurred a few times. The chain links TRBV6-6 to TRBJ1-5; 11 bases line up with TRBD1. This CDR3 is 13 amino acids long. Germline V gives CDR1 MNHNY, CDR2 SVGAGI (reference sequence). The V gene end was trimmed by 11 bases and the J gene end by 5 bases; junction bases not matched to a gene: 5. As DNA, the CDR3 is TGTGCCTCCGGGACAGGGGGTTATCAGCCCCAGCATTTT. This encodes CASGTGGYQPQHF.

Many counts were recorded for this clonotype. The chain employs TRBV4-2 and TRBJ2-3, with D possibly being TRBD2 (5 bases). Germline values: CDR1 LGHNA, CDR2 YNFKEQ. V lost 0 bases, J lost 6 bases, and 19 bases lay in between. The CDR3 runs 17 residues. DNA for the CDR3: TGTGCCAGCAGCCAAGATGTTGAGGCGGGTCCGCGGGATACGCAGTATTTT. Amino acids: CASSQDVEAGPRDTQYF.

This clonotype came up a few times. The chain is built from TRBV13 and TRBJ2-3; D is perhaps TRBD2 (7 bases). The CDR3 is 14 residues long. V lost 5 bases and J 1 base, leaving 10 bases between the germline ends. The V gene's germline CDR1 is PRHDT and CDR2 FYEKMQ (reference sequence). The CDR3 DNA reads TGTGCCAGCAGCCGGGGGGCCGGCACAGATACGCAGTATTTT. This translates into CASSRGAGTDTQYF. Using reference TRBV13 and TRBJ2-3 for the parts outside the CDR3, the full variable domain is AAGVIQSPRHLIKEKRETATLKCYPIPRHDTVYWYQQGPGQDPQFLISFYEKMQSDKGSIPDRFSAQQFSDYHSELNMSSLELGDSALYFCASSRGAGTDTQYFGPGTRLTVL.

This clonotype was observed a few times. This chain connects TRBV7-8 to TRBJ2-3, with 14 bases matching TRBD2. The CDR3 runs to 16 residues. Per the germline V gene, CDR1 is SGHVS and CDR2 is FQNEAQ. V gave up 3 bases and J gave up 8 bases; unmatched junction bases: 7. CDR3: CASSFGTSGRWATQYF. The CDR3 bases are TGTGCCAGCAGCTTCGGGACTAGCGGGAGATGGGCTACGCAGTATTTT.

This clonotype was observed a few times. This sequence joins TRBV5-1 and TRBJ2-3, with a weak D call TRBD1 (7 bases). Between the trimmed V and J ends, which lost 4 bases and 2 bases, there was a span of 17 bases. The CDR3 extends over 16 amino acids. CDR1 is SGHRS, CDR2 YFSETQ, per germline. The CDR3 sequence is CASSPGGGGFTDTQYF. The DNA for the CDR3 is TGCGCCAGCAGCCCCGGCGGAGGGGGCTTCACAGATACGCAGTATTTT.

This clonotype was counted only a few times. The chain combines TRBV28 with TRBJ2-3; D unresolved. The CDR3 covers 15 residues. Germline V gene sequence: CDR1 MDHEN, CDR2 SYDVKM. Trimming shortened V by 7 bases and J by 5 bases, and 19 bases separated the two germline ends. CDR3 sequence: CASNRPLAIRDTQYF. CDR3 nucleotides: TGTGCCAGCAACCGACCCTTGGCGATTCGAGATACGCAGTATTTT.